The rows below give T cell receptor beta chains drawn from one sample of a study of T cell changes during pregnancy in multiple sclerosis. Only in-frame clones appear in the TCRdb table, and some are missing; sequencing was by immunoSEQ multiplex PCR. Here the sample spans around 36,000 clones, more than 85% being singletons. This material consisted of CD8+ T cells from peripheral blood mononuclear cells, taken in the first trimester of pregnancy. These receptors were taken from a female donor with multiple sclerosis, enrolled in a pregnancy study. Both conserved end residues are part of each CDR3. D genes are given only for firm matches. Not every row has a clone size; where given, it reads once, few, many or a size class.

TGTGCCTGGGCTTATACAGCGGACGAGCAGTACTTC CAWAYTADEQYF TRBJ2-7 . TRBV30 12 .
TGTGCCAGCACGCCAGGGGTTTTCTATGGCTACACCTTC CASTPGVFYGYTF TRBJ1-2 . TRBV2 13 .
TGTGCCAGCAGTATACGACTAGCGGGGGCCACAGATACGCAGTATTTT CASSIRLAGATDTQYF TRBJ2-3 . TRBV2 16 TRBD2
TGTGCCAGCGAACAAGGGGTTCTGAACACTGAAGCTTTCTTT CASEQGVLNTEAFF TRBJ1-1 . TRBV5-6 14 .
TGTGCCAGTTTCAGTAGCGGGGGGGCAGATACGCAGTATTTT CASFSSGGADTQYF TRBJ2-3 . TRBV7-9 14 TRBD2
TGTGCCAGCAGCCCACCGGGACAGCTCCAAGAGACCCAGTACTTC CASSPPGQLQETQYF TRBJ2-5 once TRBV2 15 TRBD1
TGTGCCAGCAGTTTGCGGGGCCCGAACACTGAAGCTTTCTTT CASSLRGPNTEAFF TRBJ1-1 . TRBV27 14 .
TGTGCCAGCAGTTTTACGGGCACTGAAGCTTTCTTT CASSFTGTEAFF TRBJ1-1 . TRBV27 12 .
TGTGCCAGCAGTCTTCTTATCGGGGAGCTGTTTTTT CASSLLIGELFF TRBJ2-2 . TRBV13 12 .
TGTGCCAGTAGTATTGGGAGCAGGGGGCCCTTCATGAACACTGAAGCTTTCTTT CASSIGSRGPFMNTEAFF TRBJ1-1 . TRBV19 18 TRBD1
TGCGCCAGCAGCCCTCAAAGGGACAAGAACTATGGCTACACCTTC CASSPQRDKNYGYTF TRBJ1-2 . TRBV4-1 15 .
TGCGCCAGCAGCTTCCGGAGGGGCCACAATGAGCAGTTCTTC CASSFRRGHNEQFF TRBJ2-1 . TRBV5-1 14 .
TGTGCCAGCAGGGGAAGCGGGGGGAGCCGGGAGCTGTTTTTT CASRGSGGSRELFF TRBJ2-2 . TRBV9 14 TRBD2
TGTGCCAGCAGTTTATTGCAGGGCGACACAGATACGCAGTATTTT CASSLLQGDTDTQYF TRBJ2-3 . TRBV27 15 .
TGTGCCAGTAATGACAGTGATCAGCCCCAGCATTTT CASNDSDQPQHF TRBJ1-5 few TRBV19 12 .
TGTGCCAGTAGCTTTGGGCGGGCCTACGAGCAGTACTTC CASSFGRAYEQYF TRBJ2-7 . TRBV19 13 .